The clone carrying this T cell receptor beta chain was seen only a few times. This record belongs to a study of blood T cell repertoires in COVID-19. On the study more broadly: Acute and convalescent COVID-19 samples came from the United States, Italy and Spain.

In the authors' workflow: Reference gene primer amplification gave estimated nucleated cell counts. Clones were read by immunoSEQ multiplex PCR, and TCRdb kept only the in-frame ones, dropping some. D and trimming come from the DNA, and the V and J calls and clone size come from that table. Of 73,000 or so clones in the sample, 86% were seen once. Trimming cost V 6 bases and J 1 base; bases outside gene matches: 8. Germline CDR1 reads MDHEN; CDR2 reads SYDVKM. CDR3 size: 15 residues. The sequence was obtained from a man aged 25-45 years with acute or convalescent COVID-19. The chain carries TRBV28 and TRBJ2-7; 8 bases fit TRBD1. Source material: peripheral blood. The CDR3 loop is CASSATGTGSYEQYF. DNA of the CDR3: TGTGCCAGCAGCGCGACCGGGACAGGATCCTACGAGCAGTACTTC.